This T cell receptor (beta chain) was sequenced in a study of shared clonotypes between healthy human individuals. Germline values: CDR1 MNHNS, CDR2 SASEGT. The V end was cut by 6 bases, the J end by 2 bases, with 14 bases between. CDR3 length: 14 amino acids. A single count supports this clone. Its antigen remains unidentified. The DNA input per sorted-subset replicate PCR was roughly 180 ng, corresponding to 28,000 or so T cell genomes. Here immunoSEQ multiplex PCR was the method, and the copy in TCRdb shows in-frame clones only, minus some. The sample carries approximately 840,000 clones, around 96% recorded once. It was CD45RO-negative cells, positively selected for CCR7, that made up naive CD8 cells, with terminally differentiated effector memory CD45RA+ cells excluded. Findings and caveats of the study: What rarefaction showed was incomplete sorted-subset sequencing despite large depth.

This TCR came from a man aged 25-40 years in good health. Source material: naive CD8+ T cells sorted from blood. V and J are TRBV6-1 and TRBJ2-7; D is uncertain. The DNA of the CDR3 is TGTGCCAGCAGGGCAGGCAGTTTTCCCTACGAGCAGTACTTC. This translates into CASRAGSFPYEQYF.